Listed below are T cell receptor beta chains from one sample, sequenced in a study of cytomegalovirus exposure and HLA in healthy donors. Sequencing was performed with immunoSEQ multiplex PCR; in TCRdb, only in-frame clones are kept and a portion is missing. The sample consists of about 110,000 clones, roughly 80% of them appearing once. Sequenced input: PBMCs. The receptors were sampled from a man aged 40-50 years in good health and CMV-seronegative. Both conserved end residues are part of each CDR3. A D gene is named only where the DNA matches it firmly. Some rows have no size entry. The others give once, few or many, or a class for an expanded clone.

clone_size j_call d_call v_call cdr3_nt cdr3_aa
NA TRBJ1-2 NA TRBV6-4 TGTGCCAGCAGTGAGCAGCCGGGACAACCCGGCGGCTACACCTTC CASSEQPGQPGGYTF
NA TRBJ2-1 NA TRBV7-5 TGTGCCAGAAGCTTAACCTGTAGCGGGGGCGAGTATGAGCAGTTCTTC CARSLTCSGGEYEQFF
NA TRBJ2-7 NA TRBV29-1 TGCAGCGTTGAGCTGCAGACCTACGAGCAGTACTTC CSVELQTYEQYF
NA TRBJ1-2 TRBD1 TRBV6-1 TGTGCCAGCAGTGAATCCGGGACAGGGGGCTATGGCTACACCTTC CASSESGTGGYGYTF
NA TRBJ2-1 NA TRBV12-5 TGTGCTAGTGGTTTGGATAGCGCTGAGCAGTTCTTC CASGLDSAEQFF
once TRBJ2-3 NA TRBV29-1 TGCAGCGTTGAATATGGGGCGGAAGGGGGCACAGATACGCAGTATTTT CSVEYGAEGGTDTQYF
NA TRBJ2-1 TRBD2 TRBV2 TGTGCCAGCAGTGAAGCGGAGGCGGGGGTAACCTACAATGAGCAGTTCTTC CASSEAEAGVTYNEQFF
few TRBJ2-1 TRBD2 TRBV7-2 TGTGCCAGCAGCCCCAGGACTAGCGGGGGCTATGAGCAGTTCTTC CASSPRTSGGYEQFF
once TRBJ2-7 NA TRBV18 TGTGCCAGCTCACCACCGGCCGGGGGGCTCTACGAGCAGTACTTC CASSPPAGGLYEQYF
NA TRBJ1-1 TRBD1 TRBV5-8 TGTGCCAGCAGAGACGGACAGGGGAGGAGGAACACTGAAGCTTTCTTT CASRDGQGRRNTEAFF
few TRBJ2-5 TRBD1 TRBV19 TGTGCCAGTAGGGATATCGGGACAGACCAAGAGACCCAGTACTTC CASRDIGTDQETQYF
NA TRBJ2-1 TRBD2 TRBV9 TGTGCCAGCAGCCCCAGCGGACTAGCGGGGGCCTACAATGAGCAGTTCTTC CASSPSGLAGAYNEQFF
NA TRBJ1-1 TRBD1 TRBV5-5 TGTGCCAGCAGCTTCCTCCCGGGGACAGGCCACCCAAACACTGAAGCTTTCTTT CASSFLPGTGHPNTEAFF
NA TRBJ1-5 NA TRBV11-2 TGTGCCAGCAGCTTAGGAGGCAGTCCTCAGCCCCAGCATTTT CASSLGGSPQPQHF
NA TRBJ1-4 TRBD1 TRBV10-1 TGCGCCAGCAGTGAGTCGATACCGACAGGGCCGACGAGTGAACTGTTTTTT CASSESIPTGPTSELFF
few TRBJ1-1 NA TRBV7-8 TGTGCCAGCAGCCCCGGACAGAGGAACACTGAAGCTTTCTTT CASSPGQRNTEAFF
NA TRBJ2-4 TRBD2 TRBV19 TGTGCCAGTAGTAGAGTAGCGGGGGGGGAACTAGCCAAAAACATTCAGTACTTC CASSRVAGGELAKNIQYF
NA TRBJ2-1 TRBD2 TRBV2 TGTGCCAGCAGTCCGCTAGCGGGGGGGTATGACAATGAGCAGTTCTTC CASSPLAGGYDNEQFF
NA TRBJ2-6 TRBD1 TRBV9 TGTGCCAGCAGCGTCCGGACAGGGTCGCGATCTGGGGCCAACGTCCTGACTTTC CASSVRTGSRSGANVLTF
NA TRBJ2-6 TRBD1 TRBV6-5 TGTGCCAGCAGTCGGGACAGGGCTGGGGCCAACGTCCTGACTTTC CASSRDRAGANVLTF
NA TRBJ2-2 TRBD2 TRBV18 TGTGCCAGCTCACCCAGACTAGCGGGGGGGCTTAACACCGGGGAGCTGTTTTTT CASSPRLAGGLNTGELFF
NA TRBJ2-1 NA TRBV6-5 TGTGCCAGCAGCCCCCCCGGACTAAGGGTCGATGAGCAGTTCTTC CASSPPGLRVDEQFF
NA TRBJ2-1 TRBD2 TRBV18 TGTGCCAGCTCACCAGCGCTAGCGGGGGGATCGCAGTTCTTC CASSPALAGGSQFF
NA TRBJ1-2 TRBD1 TRBV27 TGTGCCAGCAGTTTCAGGGGGCTGGGTGGCTACACCTTC CASSFRGLGGYTF
NA TRBJ2-5 NA TRBV2 TGTGCCAGCAGTCCCAGGGTGATTGAGACCCAGTACTTC CASSPRVIETQYF
NA TRBJ1-2 NA TRBV9 TGTGCCAGCAGCGTAGCGCCTCGTACTGATGGGGGCGATGGCTACACCTTC CASSVAPRTDGGDGYTF
NA TRBJ2-7 NA TRBV11-2 TGTGCCAGCAGCTCGATATTGACAGCTTACGAGCAGTACTTC CASSSILTAYEQYF
NA TRBJ1-5 NA TRBV19 TGTGCCAGTAAAAAGACGGGGGGGGGTGTCGGCAGGGGTGGGAATCAGCCCCAGCATTTT CASKKTGGGVGRGGNQPQHF
once TRBJ2-1 TRBD2 TRBV4-1 TGCGCCAGCAGCCAAGACTGGCGGGGGGACTACAATGAGCAGTTCTTC CASSQDWRGDYNEQFF
NA TRBJ2-1 NA TRBV20-1 TGCAGTGGCGGTTGGAGAGATGAGCAGTTCTTC CSGGWRDEQFF
once TRBJ2-7 TRBD2 TRBV5-1 TGCGCCAGCAGCCCTGGGACTAGCGGAAACCCCTACGAGCAGTACTTC CASSPGTSGNPYEQYF
few TRBJ2-7 TRBD1 TRBV9 TGTGCCAGCAGCGTAGGGACAGGCGTTCTCTACGAGCAGTACTTC CASSVGTGVLYEQYF
NA TRBJ2-3 TRBD2 TRBV9 TGTGCCAGCAGCGTAGGTGGGGGGGAACAATCTACGCAGTATTTT CASSVGGGEQSTQYF
NA TRBJ1-2 NA TRBV6-1 TGTGCCAGCAGTGAAGCAAATAATTTTAAGCCCACAGGATCCCCCTATGGCTACACCTTC CASSEANNFKPTGSPYGYTF
few TRBJ1-3 NA TRBV20-1 TGCAGTGTCAGGGCTGGAAACACCATATATTTT CSVRAGNTIYF
NA TRBJ2-7 TRBD2 TRBV29-1 TGCAGCGCCCTTTTAGCGGGGGGAAGATACGAGCAGTACTTC CSALLAGGRYEQYF
once TRBJ2-3 TRBD1 TRBV18 TGTGCCAGCTCACCGACAGGGGTTAGAACAGATACGCAGTATTTT CASSPTGVRTDTQYF